Listed below are T cell receptor beta chains from one sample, sequenced in a study of cytotoxic CD8 clonotypes in ibrutinib-treated CLL. The data were produced by immunoSEQ multiplex PCR, yet TCRdb's version contains in-frame clones alone and is incomplete. The data hold roughly 150,000 clones, with approximately 80% observed a single time. This specimen was PBMCs, taken after 24 months of ibrutinib treatment. These TCRs come from a human donor with chronic lymphocytic leukemia. CDR3s include the opening cysteine and the closing phenylalanine or tryptophan.

J: TRBJ2-1; length: 18; V: TRBV4-3; CDR3: CASSQGALAGAAYNEQFF
J: TRBJ2-1; length: 14; V: TRBV5-1; CDR3: CASIAGGPYNEQFF
J: TRBJ2-1; length: 15; V: TRBV9; CDR3: CASSALAGGLSEQFF
J: TRBJ2-1; length: 19; V: TRBV4-3; CDR3: CASSHGGEREMYSYNEQFF
J: TRBJ2-5; length: 13; V: TRBV9; CDR3: CASSAPTGQAQYF
J: TRBJ1-1; length: 17; V: TRBV27; CDR3: CASRRTGLDVVGTEAFF
J: TRBJ2-7; length: 15; V: TRBV7-9; CDR3: CASSQVAGGGNEQYF
J: TRBJ1-1; length: 15; V: TRBV11-3; CDR3: CASSFFGTGWTEAFF
J: TRBJ2-1; length: 18; V: TRBV6-4; CDR3: CASSDPPAPRETYNEQFF
J: TRBJ2-5; length: 13; V: TRBV7-2; CDR3: CASSFFSQETQYF
J: TRBJ1-4; length: 15; V: TRBV6-5; CDR3: CASSYLRSTNEKLFF
J: TRBJ2-7; length: 14; V: TRBV6-1; CDR3: CASRVDGGAYEQYF
J: TRBJ2-3; length: 16; V: TRBV10-3; CDR3: CAISALGGGVTDTQYF